A selection of T cell receptor beta chains follows, all from one sample in a study of long-term antiretroviral therapy in people with HIV. Using immunoSEQ multiplex PCR, the repertoire was profiled, and TCRdb retains in-frame clones only, with some absent. The data show 38,000 or so clones, 94% seen once. The input for sequencing was unsorted PBMCs, taken 9.2 years after starting antiretroviral therapy. Receptors originate from a man younger than 40 with HIV. Both conserved end residues are part of each CDR3. Fields, in order: clone size, V gene, D gene, J gene, CDR3 DNA, CDR3 protein. D genes are given only for firm matches. Clone size is shown for a subset of rows, as once, few, many or a class of expanded clone.

>NA|TRBV5-1|TRBD2|TRBJ2-5
TGCGCCAGCGGGGAGGGAGAGACCCAGTACTTC
CASGEGETQYF
>NA|TRBV7-9|TRBD1|TRBJ1-2
TGTGCCAGCAGCTTTGGGAGGGGGCAAGAGGATGGCTACACCTTC
CASSFGRGQEDGYTF
>NA|TRBV5-6|TRBD1|TRBJ1-5
TGTGCCAGCAGCCGACAGGGAAGGATCAATCAGCCCCAGCATTTT
CASSRQGRINQPQHF
>once|TRBV7-2|NA|TRBJ2-3
TGTGCCAGCAGCTTAGGGGGGGCAAGCACAGATACGCAGTATTTT
CASSLGGASTDTQYF
>NA|TRBV6-5|NA|TRBJ2-5
TGTGCCAGCGGACTGCAAGAGACCCAGTACTTC
CASGLQETQYF
>NA|TRBV27|NA|TRBJ1-1
TGTGCCAGCCATATGAGGGCGGCGGGCACTGAAGCTTTCTTT
CASHMRAAGTEAFF
>NA|TRBV5-1|TRBD2|TRBJ2-2
TGCGCCAGCAGCCCGGGTTCAGCGGGGGTTACCGGGGAGCTGTTTTTT
CASSPGSAGVTGELFF
>NA|TRBV6-5|TRBD1|TRBJ2-3
TGTGCCAGCAGTCACACAGGGGCCCGCACAGATACGCAGTATTTT
CASSHTGARTDTQYF
>NA|TRBV4-2|NA|TRBJ1-3
TGTGCCAGCAGCCAAGATTGGGCAGGCCCTTTGTCTGGAAACACCATATATTTT
CASSQDWAGPLSGNTIYF
>NA|TRBV5-1|TRBD1|TRBJ1-4
TGCGCCAGCAGCTTGGCGGGGACAGAGAATGAAAAACTGTTTTTT
CASSLAGTENEKLFF
>NA|TRBV28|TRBD1|TRBJ1-2
TGTGCCAGCACCCCTGCAGGACCGGGACAGGGGGAAAGCTATGGCTACACCTTC
CASTPAGPGQGESYGYTF
>once|TRBV28|TRBD1|TRBJ1-3
TGTGCCAGCATACCAACAGGGGGAAGCACCATATATTTT
CASIPTGGSTIYF
>NA|TRBV4-1|TRBD2|TRBJ2-2
TGCGCCAGCAGCACCCGGGTAGCGGGGAACGCCGGGGAGCTGTTTTTT
CASSTRVAGNAGELFF
>NA|TRBV5-4|NA|TRBJ2-5
TGTGCCAGCAGCCCGTCCGGGTCCCGCCAAGAGACCCAGTACTTC
CASSPSGSRQETQYF
>NA|TRBV7-9|TRBD2|TRBJ2-1
TGTGCCAGCAGCTTGTCACTAGCGGGGACCTACAATGAGCAGTTCTTC
CASSLSLAGTYNEQFF
>NA|TRBV9|NA|TRBJ2-5
TGTGCCAGCAGCGTAGGTCCGTCACAAGAGACCCAGTACTTC
CASSVGPSQETQYF
>few|TRBV6-6|NA|TRBJ1-4
TGTGCCAGCAACCCCGGGGAGAATGAAAAACTGTTTTTT
CASNPGENEKLFF
>NA|TRBV19|NA|TRBJ1-1
TGTGCCAGTAGTTGGGGGTCCGACACTGAAGCTTTCTTT
CASSWGSDTEAFF
>NA|TRBV5-1|NA|TRBJ1-6
TGCGCCAGCAGCTTATTGGGGACCAATTCACCCCTCCACTTT
CASSLLGTNSPLHF
>NA|TRBV19|TRBD2|TRBJ2-3
TGTGCCAGTAGTATAGATCGGCGGGGGGGCGTCACAGATACGCAGTATTTT
CASSIDRRGGVTDTQYF
>NA|TRBV7-8|NA|TRBJ2-3
TGTGCCAGCAGCCCCGGGGCTGGGAGTTTGATCTCAGATACGCAGTATTTT
CASSPGAGSLISDTQYF
>NA|TRBV9|NA|TRBJ1-6
TGTGCCAGCAGCCCGACGGTCCTGGGTTTGCCCCTCCACTTT
CASSPTVLGLPLHF
>NA|TRBV6-1|NA|TRBJ2-7
TGTGCCAGCAGTGAACGGACCACCTCCGAGCAGTACTTC
CASSERTTSEQYF
>NA|TRBV27|NA|TRBJ1-5
TGTGCCAGCAGTCCCCACCAGGGCGTCCTCATTAATCAGCCCCAGCATTTT
CASSPHQGVLINQPQHF
>NA|TRBV5-1|TRBD1|TRBJ1-2
TGCGCCAGCAGCCTGGGACAGGGGGCATCTGGCTACACCTTC
CASSLGQGASGYTF
>NA|TRBV18|NA|TRBJ2-1
TGTGCCAGCTCACCACAAAGGAATGAGCAGTTCTTC
CASSPQRNEQFF
>NA|TRBV7-2|NA|TRBJ2-5
TGTGCCAGCAGCATAGGGCCCGATCAAGAGACCCAGTACTTC
CASSIGPDQETQYF
>NA|TRBV6-1|NA|TRBJ2-1
TGTGCCAGCCGGGACCTAGGAGGGCATGAGCAGTTCTTC
CASRDLGGHEQFF
>NA|TRBV5-6|NA|TRBJ2-7
TGTGCCAGCAGGCGCCACCTCCTCCAAGGGGGGCTCTACGAGCAGTACTTC
CASRRHLLQGGLYEQYF
>NA|TRBV28|NA|TRBJ1-4
TGTGCCAGCAGACAGTCGGGGGCAGGGGAAAAACTGTTTTTT
CASRQSGAGEKLFF
>NA|TRBV6-1|TRBD2|TRBJ2-5
TGTGCCAGCAATAGCGGGGGGGCAAAGACCCAGTACTTC
CASNSGGAKTQYF